The rows below give T cell receptor beta chains drawn from one sample of a study of regulatory T cells in long-lasting Graves disease. TCRdb fed the multiplex PCR reads into MiXCR, producing one record per CDR3 protein. The table lists around 420,000 distinct CDR3 sequences, 14% to 15% of them singletons. A further study also used this sample, focusing on T cells in Graves' hyperthyroidism and ophthalmopathy.

This specimen consisted of peripheral blood mononuclear cells (PBMCs), obtained at new diagnosis, from a patient treated with antithyroid drugs. These TCRs come from a woman aged 40 to 50 with Graves disease. Each CDR3 is given with its conserved first and last residue. A D gene is named only where the DNA matches it firmly. Expanded clones are given a class, and other clones once, few, many or no size at all.

many | NA | TRBJ1-5 | TRBV20-1 | CSASVGGGDGNQPQHF | TGCAGTGCTAGTGTGGGGGGGGGGGACGGAAATCAGCCCCAGCATTTT
NA | NA | TRBJ2-3 | TRBV24-1 | CATSDEVGTDTQYF | TGTGCCACCAGTGATGAAGTCGGGACAGATACGCAGTATTTT
NA | NA | TRBJ1-1 | TRBV19 | CASSLQRTTGEAFF | TGTGCCAGTAGTCTCCAACGGACAACCGGTGAAGCTTTCTTT
few | NA | TRBJ1-1 | TRBV6-2/TRBV6-3 | CASSYYKGTEAFF | TGTGCCAGCAGTTACTATAAGGGGACTGAAGCTTTCTTT
many | TRBD2 | TRBJ2-1 | TRBV30 | CAWTRTSVGNEQFF | TGTGCCTGGACCCGGACTAGCGTTGGCAATGAGCAGTTCTTC
many | NA | TRBJ1-6 | TRBV7-8 | CASSLGDSLINSPLHF | TGTGCCAGCAGCTTAGGCGACAGTCTTATTAATTCACCCCTCCACTTT
many | NA | TRBJ2-1 | TRBV12-3/TRBV12-4 | CASSLTETRQFF | TGTGCCAGCAGTTTAACCGAGACACGGCAGTTCTTC
many | NA | TRBJ2-1 | TRBV7-2 | CASSSRDERVYEQFF | TGTGCCAGCAGCTCTCGGGACGAGCGGGTCTATGAGCAGTTCTTC
NA | NA | TRBJ2-7 | TRBV27 | CASSLSGQNSYEHYF | TGCGCCAGCAGTTTATCAGGTCAGAACTCCTACGAGCACTACTTC
many | TRBD1 | TRBJ2-5 | TRBV7-9 | CASSLKRQGLETQYF | TGTGCCAGCAGCTTGAAGAGACAGGGTTTGGAGACCCAGTACTTC
few | NA | TRBJ1-6 | TRBV28 | CASSSAVYNSPLHF | TGTGCCAGCAGTTCCGCGGTCTATAATTCACCCCTCCACTTT
many | NA | TRBJ1-3 | TRBV12-3/TRBV12-4 | CASSTILEDGNTIYF | TGTGCCAGCAGTACCATACTCGAGGACGGAAACACCATATATTTT
few | TRBD1 | TRBJ1-2 | TRBV4-1 | CASSQWAGTGNYGYTF | TGCGCCAGCAGCCAGTGGGCCGGGACAGGGAACTATGGCTACACCTTC
NA | TRBD2 | TRBJ2-3 | TRBV11-2 | CASSRPGLAGWDTQYF | TGTGCCAGCAGTCGTCCGGGACTAGCGGGTTGGGATACGCAGTATTTT
NA | NA | TRBJ2-5 | TRBV5-1 | CASSPRQEETQYF | TGCGCCAGCAGCCCTAGACAGGAGGAGACCCAGTACTTC
many | NA | TRBJ1-3 | TRBV11-2 | CASSAQTSGNTIYF | TGTGCCAGCAGCGCACAGACGTCGGGAAACACCATATATTTT
few | TRBD2 | TRBJ2-3 | TRBV7-9 | CASSPTTSEITDTQYF | TGTGCCAGCAGCCCAACGACTAGCGAGATCACAGATACGCAGTATTTT
many | NA | TRBJ1-2 | TRBV28 | CASSYTGRPGGYTF | TGTGCCAGCAGCTATACCGGGAGGCCTGGAGGCTACACCTTC
NA | NA | TRBJ2-1 | TRBV5-5 | CASSLEGWNEQFF | TGTGCCAGCAGCTTGGAAGGGTGGAATGAGCAGTTCTTC
many | TRBD1 | TRBJ1-4 | TRBV3-1 | CASSRRQGTVEKLFF | TGTGCCAGCAGCCGAAGACAGGGGACAGTTGAAAAACTGTTTTTT
NA | TRBD2 | TRBJ2-7 | TRBV20-1 | CSARGLAGAYEQYF | TGCAGTGCTAGGGGACTAGCGGGAGCCTACGAGCAGTACTTC
NA | TRBD1 | TRBJ1-5 | TRBV2 | CASSGGGQYSNQPQHF | TGTGCCAGCAGTGGAGGGGGACAGTATAGCAATCAGCCCCAGCATTTT
many | TRBD2 | TRBJ2-1 | TRBV30 | CAWSVGTSGPGEQFF | TGTGCCTGGAGTGTAGGGACTAGCGGCCCCGGTGAGCAGTTCTTC
NA | TRBD1 | TRBJ2-2 | TRBV7-9 | CASSLGTGYAGELFF | TGTGCCAGCAGCTTAGGGACAGGGTACGCCGGGGAGCTGTTTTTT
many | NA | TRBJ1-1 | TRBV28 | CASRTKGTAFF | TGTGCCAGCAGGACGAAGGGAACAGCTTTCTTT
NA | NA | TRBJ2-6 | TRBV4-2 | CASSQDGAGSSGANVLTF | TGTGCCAGCAGCCAAGATGGGGCAGGGAGCTCTGGGGCCAACGTCCTGACTTTC
many | NA | TRBJ1-5 | TRBV11-2 | CASSIDTGHQPQHF | TGTGCCAGCAGCATAGACACCGGGCATCAGCCCCAGCATTTT
many | NA | TRBJ2-7 | TRBV20-1 | CSASRQATYEQYF | TGCAGTGCTAGCCGACAGGCAACCTACGAGCAGTACTTC
NA | TRBD2 | TRBJ2-1 | TRBV7-9 | CASSQGLAGDGEQFF | TGTGCCAGCAGCCAGGGACTAGCGGGAGACGGTGAGCAGTTCTTC
NA | NA | TRBJ1-6 | TRBV10-3 | CAISGEVNSPLHF | TGTGCCATCAGTGGAGAAGTTAATTCACCCCTCCACTTT
many | NA | TRBJ1-2 | TRBV6-2/TRBV6-3 | CASSYSSAYYGYTF | TGTGCCAGCAGTTACTCGAGTGCCTATTATGGCTACACCTTC
few | TRBD2 | TRBJ2-1 | TRBV19 | CASSIGGGRVYNEQFF | TGTGCCAGTAGTATAGGCGGCGGGAGAGTGTACAATGAGCAGTTCTTC
many | TRBD2 | TRBJ2-7 | TRBV7-9 | CASSLLAAEQYF | TGTGCCAGCAGCTTACTAGCGGCCGAGCAGTACTTC
few | TRBD2 | TRBJ2-1 | TRBV6-5 | CASSYGLAEGQFF | TGTGCCAGCAGTTATGGGCTAGCGGAGGGGCAGTTCTTC
many | TRBD2 | TRBJ2-7 | TRBV11-2 | CASSLDLIGRVDYEQYF | TGTGCCAGCAGCTTAGATCTTATAGGGAGGGTTGACTACGAGCAGTACTTC
NA | TRBD1 | TRBJ2-5 | TRBV5-1 | CASSLAGTAQETQHF | TGCGCCAGCAGCTTGGCCGGGACAGCACAAGAGACCCAGCACTTC
many | NA | TRBJ1-1 | TRBV24-1 | CATIFRDTEAFF | TGTGCCACCATCTTTCGTGACACTGAAGCTTTCTTT
few | NA | TRBJ2-5 | TRBV7-9 | CASSFDSFQETQYF | TGTGCCAGCAGCTTCGACAGCTTCCAAGAGACCCAGTACTTC
few | NA | TRBJ2-7 | TRBV6-1 | CASSEPGPRFGEQYF | TGTGCCAGCAGTGAACCGGGACCCCGGTTTGGCGAGCAGTACTTC
many | TRBD1 | TRBJ2-7 | TRBV5-5 | CASSLGAGTDYEQYF | TGTGCCAGCAGCTTAGGAGCCGGGACAGACTACGAGCAGTACTTC
many | NA | TRBJ1-5 | TRBV18 | CASSPGAANQPQHF | TGTGCCAGCTCACCGGGGGCGGCCAATCAGCCCCAGCATTTT
many | NA | TRBJ1-1 | TRBV28 | CASSLVPLNEAGAFF | TGTGCCAGCAGTTTGGTGCCCCTAAACGAAGCCGGCGCTTTCTTT
many | NA | TRBJ2-5 | TRBV27 | CASSGGIRETQYF | TGTGCCAGCAGTGGGGGAATTCGAGAGACCCAGTACTTC
many | TRBD1 | TRBJ2-1 | TRBV2 | CASSPHRGRGDEQFF | TGTGCCAGCAGTCCGCACAGGGGGCGAGGGGATGAGCAGTTCTTC
few | NA | TRBJ1-2 | TRBV3-1 | CASSQDFPPGPGNGYTF | TGTGCCAGCAGCCAAGATTTCCCCCCGGGGCCTGGGAATGGCTACACCTTC
few | NA | TRBJ1-1 | TRBV9 | CASSITGSGTEAFF | TGTGCCAGCAGCATCACAGGGTCGGGCACTGAAGCTTTCTTT
NA | TRBD2 | TRBJ2-1 | TRBV20-1 | CSAKTSGRPNEQFF | TGCAGTGCTAAGACTAGCGGGAGGCCAAATGAGCAGTTCTTC
few | NA | TRBJ1-2 | TRBV29-1 | CSVVLLNYGYTF | TGCAGCGTTGTCTTGCTTAACTATGGCTACACCTTC
few | NA | TRBJ1-5 | TRBV19 | CASSIWGGNQPQHF | TGTGCCAGTAGTATCTGGGGTGGCAATCAGCCCCAGCATTTT
many | TRBD1 | TRBJ1-2 | TRBV28 | CASSPTAGGVDYGYTF | TGTGCCAGCAGTCCCACGGCAGGGGGCGTTGACTATGGCTACACCTTC
many | TRBD1 | TRBJ1-1 | TRBV15 | CATSGRDRGEAFF | TGTGCCACCAGCGGTCGGGACAGGGGTGAAGCTTTCTTT
many | NA | TRBJ2-3 | TRBV20-1 | CSASALDTQYF | TGCAGTGCTAGCGCATTAGATACGCAGTATTTT